The 23 T cell receptor beta chains in this list originate from one sample, sequenced in a study of regulatory T cells in long-lasting Graves disease. CDR3 regions were amplified by Arm-PCR using iRepertoire HTBI primers to build TCR beta libraries. TCRdb recomputed calls from the multiplex PCR reads with MiXCR, one row per CDR3 protein. The data show around 250,000 distinct CDR3 sequences, about 20% seen once. The time point denotes: newly diagnosed GD, antithyroid drugs for less than 3 months. From PBMCs, RNA was extracted and then used to make the TCR library. The same sample was also studied in work on T cells in Graves' hyperthyroidism and ophthalmopathy.

Material: peripheral blood mononuclear cells (PBMCs), obtained at new diagnosis, from a patient treated with antithyroid drugs. These receptors originate from a woman in her twenties or thirties with Graves disease.

This clonotype appeared a few times. J is TRBJ1-4 and V is TRBV2; D is possibly TRBD1 (5 bases). CDR3 size: 14 residues. Germline CDR1 and CDR2: SNHLY and FYNNEI. V was pared by 6 bases and J by 10 bases, with 18 bases between. The CDR3 region has the DNA TGTGCCAGCAGGACCTCAGGGTCTGGCGGAAAACTGTTTTTT. Encoded protein: CASRTSGSGGKLFF. The variable domain in full, completed from reference TRBV2 and TRBJ1-4, reads EPEVTQTPSHQVTQMGQEVILRCVPISNHLYFYWYRQILGQKVEFLVSFYNNEISEKSEIFDDQFSVERPDGSNFTLKIRSTKLEDSAMYFCASRTSGSGGKLFFGSGTQLSVL.

This clonotype was picked up many times. This sequence joins TRBV20-1 and TRBJ2-1; maybe TRBD2 (6 bases). In germline, CDR1 is DFQATT, CDR2 SNEGSKA (reference sequence). The germline V and J ends were trimmed by 5 bases and 6 bases, with 20 bases remaining between them. There are 15 residues in the CDR3. CDR3 protein: CSAGPKRALLNEQFF. For the CDR3, the DNA is TGCAGTGCTGGGCCTAAGCGGGCCCTTCTCAATGAGCAGTTCTTC.

This clonotype was seen repeatedly, ten times or more. V is TRBV6-1 and J is TRBJ1-1; 7 bases match TRBD1. Trimming cost V 5 bases and J 0 bases; bases outside gene matches: 3. Germline CDR1 and CDR2: MNHNS and SASEGT. The CDR3 length is 14 residues. The CDR3 sequence is CASSRDSLNTEAFF. CDR3 nucleotides: TGTGCCAGCAGTAGGGACAGCTTGAACACTGAAGCTTTCTTT.

The CDR3: CASSDSGTLNTEAFF. The CDR3 DNA reads TGTGCCAGCAGCGACTCCGGGACACTGAACACTGAAGCTTTCTTT. The chain joins TRBV7-6 to TRBJ1-1; D is perhaps TRBD1 (6 bases). CDR3 size: 15 residues. CDR1 and CDR2 (germline): SGHVS, FNYEAQ. V shed 5 bases and J shed 0 bases, with 13 bases lying between them.

This clonotype appeared a few times. One base away lies a much larger clone, so this may be a sequencing read error. CDR3 bases: TGTGCCAGCAGTCCCGACAGGGAGGACACTGAAGCTTCCTTT. This translates into CASSPDREDTEASF. The chain recombines TRBV12-3 or TRBV12-4 with TRBJ1-1; 7 nucleotides line up with TRBD1. The CDR3 extends over 14 amino acids.

Regarding this clonotype: A read error is the likely source, as a far larger clone sits one nucleotide away. The chain employs TRBV7-9 and TRBJ1-1, with D unclear. The CDR3 has 15 amino acids. Germline CDR1 SEHNR, CDR2 FQNEAQ (reference sequence). V lost 5 bases and J lost 3, with 16 bases in between. The CDR3 DNA follows: TGTGCCAGCAGCCCGCGACCCATCGAGGACACTGAAGCTTTCTTT. Translation: CASSPRPIEDTEAFF.

In its sample, this clonotype was seen a few times. This chain joins TRBV6-1 and TRBJ1-2; the D is unclear. The CDR3 contains 14 residues. Germline CDR1 MNHNS, CDR2 SASEGT. The V end was cut by 4 bases, the J end by 0 bases, with 9 bases between. DNA for the CDR3: TGTGCCAGCAGTGGTAAGGGCGCTAACTATGGCTACACCTTC. Its protein product is CASSGKGANYGYTF.

Comment on this clonotype: A read error is the likely source, as a far larger clone sits one nucleotide away. The rearrangement uses TRBV6-2 or TRBV6-3 and TRBJ2-7, with a weak D call TRBD2 (7 bases). Germline CDR1 and CDR2: MNHEY and SVGEGT. CDR3 length: 17 amino acids. V was pared by 4 bases and J by 7 bases, with 26 bases between. The CDR3 DNA reads as TGTGCCAGCAGTTCCTTCTCGTACCGGGGAGGGGACAATGAGCAGTACTTC. Translated: CASSSFSYRGGDNEQYF.

This clonotype was seen repeatedly, ten times or more. V is TRBV18 and J is TRBJ1-2; 10 positions agree with TRBD1. This CDR3 is 17 amino acids long. Trimming removed 4 bases from V and 3 bases from J; junction bases left unmatched: 11. From germline, CDR1 is KGHSH and CDR2 LQKENI. The DNA of the CDR3 is TGTGCCAGCTCACTATCCAGAGACAGGGGGCGTGACTATGGCTACACCTTC. Amino acids: CASSLSRDRGRDYGYTF.

This clonotype was recorded many times. The rearrangement joins TRBV6-5 to TRBJ1-2, with no clear D. Trimming removed 4 bases from V and 0 bases from J, with 9 bases in between. Germline CDR1 is MNHEY and CDR2 is SVGAGI. This CDR3 is built from 14 residues. CDR3 sequence: CASSSPRANYGYTF. The CDR3 nucleotides are TGTGCCAGCAGTTCCCCCAGAGCTAACTATGGCTACACCTTC.

This clonotype occurred many times. J is TRBJ1-1 and V is TRBV29-1; 8 bases are shared with TRBD1. The length of the CDR3 is 14 residues. V lost 4 bases to trimming and J lost 5 bases; unmatched junction nucleotides: 9. CDR1 is SQVTM and CDR2 is ANQGSEA in the germline V gene. CDR3 residues: CSVVRQDRVTEAFF. The CDR3 bases are TGCAGCGTTGTCAGGCAGGACAGGGTAACTGAAGCTTTCTTT.

This clonotype turned up a few times. The gene calls are TRBV19 and TRBJ2-7; possible D gene TRBD1, 6 bases. CDR1 LNHDA and CDR2 SQIVND come from the germline V gene (reference sequence). The CDR3 has 14 residues. V dropped 1 base and J dropped 1 base, with 8 bases sitting between them. The CDR3 DNA reads TGTGCCAGTAGTATAGGAGGGGGATCCTACGAGCAGTACTTC. It specifies CASSIGGGSYEQYF.

The genes are TRBV11-2 and TRBJ2-2, with 11 bases that match TRBD1. Germline trimming cut 4 bases from V and 2 bases from J; bases unmatched to any gene: 6. CDR1 is SGHAT and CDR2 is FQNNGV in the germline V gene. CDR3 size: 17 residues. The CDR3 DNA sequence: TGTGCCAGCAGCTCCCACCGGACAGGGGGCAACACCGGGGAGCTGTTTTTT. Translating gives CASSSHRTGGNTGELFF.

This clonotype was seen ten or more times. V is TRBV5-1 and J is TRBJ2-1; no reliable D call. This CDR3 has 14 residues. Per germline, CDR1 SGHRS and CDR2 YFSETQ. V was clipped by 0 bases and J by 5 bases, with 9 bases between them. CDR3 amino acids: CASSLGGTHNEQFF. CDR3 DNA: TGCGCCAGCAGCTTGGGAGGTACACACAATGAGCAGTTCTTC. Filled out from reference TRBV5-1 and TRBJ2-1, the complete variable domain reads KAGVTQTPRYLIKTRGQQVTLSCSPISGHRSVSWYQQTPGQGLQFLFEYFSETQRNKGNFPGRFSGRQFSNSRSEMNVSTLELGDSALYLCASSLGGTHNEQFFGPGTRLTVL.

The table lists this clonotype with many counts. This rearrangement joins TRBV20-1 to TRBJ1-1; TRBD1 aligns across 7 bases. The germline V gene has CDR1 DFQATT and CDR2 SNEGSKA (reference sequence). V trimming: 4 bases; J trimming: 5 bases; junction bases outside the gene matches: 10. The CDR3 covers 14 residues. The CDR3 bases are TGCAGTGCTAACTTAGGGGGCCGTGGGACTGAAGCTTTCTTT. Encoded protein: CSANLGGRGTEAFF.

This clonotype has ten or more counts. The gene calls are TRBV18 and TRBJ1-5, with 9 bases fitting TRBD1. After removal of 2 bases from V and 5 bases from J, the junction contained 4 bases not matched to a gene. The V gene's germline CDR1 is KGHSH and CDR2 LQKENI. This CDR3 spans 15 amino acids. CDR3 residues: CASSPRGQGYQPQHF. Written as DNA, the CDR3 is TGTGCCAGCTCACCAAGGGGACAGGGCTATCAGCCCCAGCATTTT.

Note on this clonotype: With only one base between it and a far larger clone, this is likely a read error. V and J are TRBV18 and TRBJ2-7; D is possibly TRBD1 (5 bases). Trimming took off 3 bases at V and 7 bases at J, with 10 bases between the two ends. This CDR3 has 12 amino acids. The germline CDR1 and CDR2 sequences are KGHSH and LQKENI. Here the CDR3 reads CASSPPTDEQYF. CDR3 nucleotide sequence: TGTGCCAGCTCACCGCCGACAGATGAGCAGTACTTC.

This clonotype was seen repeatedly, ten times or more. The rearrangement uses TRBV6-1 and TRBJ2-7, with D perhaps matching TRBD1 (6 bases). Germline CDR1 is MNHNS and CDR2 is SASEGT. The CDR3 extends over 13 amino acids. V gave up 4 bases and J gave up 5 bases, with 12 bases separating them. The CDR3, as DNA: TGTGCCAGCAGTGTCTCTTGGGACAACGAGCAGTACTTC. Its translation is CASSVSWDNEQYF.

Turning to this clonotype: This probably arose from a read error, given a far larger clone one base away. The chain employs TRBV7-2 and TRBJ2-5; D not certain. Germline-derived CDR1 and CDR2 are SGHTA and FQGNSA. The CDR3 extends over 13 amino acids. CDR3 in DNA: TGTGCCAACAGCTTAGACCACCAAGAGACCCAGTACTTC. It codes for CANSLDHQETQYF.

In this sample, this clonotype turned up many times. This chain links TRBV6-5 with TRBJ2-7, with no clear D. V lost 2 bases, J lost 8 bases, and 7 bases lay in between. The CDR3 sequence is 11 residues long. Germline CDR1 and CDR2: MNHEY and SVGAGI. CDR3 in DNA: TGTGCCAGCAGTTACCCCAAAAAGCAGTACTTC. Protein sequence: CASSYPKKQYF.

The chain links TRBV20-1 to TRBJ2-5; 14 bases are shared with TRBD2. The ends lost 5 bases at V and 3 bases at J; junction bases unmatched: 2. Germline V gene lookup returns CDR1 DFQATT and CDR2 SNEGSKA (reference sequence). The CDR3 spans 14 residues. The CDR3 coding sequence is TGCAGTGCTTCGGGACTAGCGGGGGAAGAGACCCAGTACTTC. Translating it yields CSASGLAGEETQYF.

This clonotype was counted at least ten times. CDR3 bases: TGTGCCAGCAGTAAAGACAGAGAACATACGCAGTATTTT. This codes for CASSKDREHTQYF. The chain couples TRBV12-3 or TRBV12-4 to TRBJ2-3; D possibly corresponds to TRBD1 (5 bases). The CDR3 sequence is 13 residues long. Trimming cost V 5 bases and J 7 bases, with 13 bases left between them.

In DNA, the CDR3 is TGTGCCAGCAGGGATACATTGAGGGCGGGCCTAACTGAAGCTTTCTTT. Its translation is CASRDTLRAGLTEAFF. The chain carries TRBV2 and TRBJ1-1; D remains unclear. Per germline, CDR1 SNHLY and CDR2 FYNNEI. V was trimmed by 6 bases and J by 5 bases, leaving 22 bases between them. The CDR3 has 16 amino acids.